The T cell receptor beta chain described here comes from a study of T-cell memory formation after mild COVID-19 (dated by TCRdb to the early 2020s). Background for the entire study: Most TCR sequence clusters were specific to one of the two donors. Longitudinal TCRalpha and TCRbeta repertoire sequencing tracked T-cell clones expanding and contracting after mild COVID-19 in a couple of donors. The cohort comprised two young, previously healthy adult volunteers, one female and one male. Findings and caveats that apply to the study as a whole: Balanced CD4/CD8 phenotypes were observed for clones contracting from day 15 to 85, whereas a bias towards CD4+ was observed for a second wave of clones expanding from day 15 to 37. The study included only two mild cases, and larger cohorts that include severe cases with pre-infection samples were judged to be necessary. Contracting CD4+ clones appeared mostly in the CM and EM memory subsets, whereas CD8+ clones were enriched in EMRA. Some responding clones were found in pre-infection memory, which suggests that pre-existing cross-reactive memory T cells took part in the SARS-CoV-2 response. Whether the second-wave clones peaking on day 37 were SARS-CoV-2 specific was not confirmed.

This clonotype has just a few counts. No antigen is known for it. No much larger clonotype is one base removed from it; base qualities were not supplied. Sequencing took place on an Illumina NovaSeq 6000. Using 5'RACE with constant-segment primers, TCRalpha and TCRbeta cDNA libraries were constructed, with sample barcodes and unique molecular identifiers added in the process. Trizol reagent was used to extract RNA from every sample. The libraries were amplified in two PCR steps, and the second step added a second sample barcode and Illumina TruSeq adapters. Sequencing of the libraries was done on an Illumina NovaSeq, producing 2 x 150 bp paired-end reads. The study's own analysis went as follows. With migec v1.2.7, reads were demultiplexed and then collapsed into UMI-guided consensus sequences. With mixcr v2.1.11, UMI consensuses were aligned to TRA and TRB V and J templates and assembled into clonotypes. Clonotypes were classified as expanded or contracted when called significant by both edgeR and NoisET, with noise models trained on biological replicates. For edgeR calls, a false discovery rate-adjusted p below 0.01 and a log2 fold-change threshold of 1 were applied. PCA with hierarchical clustering of max-normalized trajectories of the 1000 most abundant clonotypes was used as exploratory dynamics analysis. The CD4 or CD8 phenotype of responding clones was assigned using the separately sequenced CD4+ and CD8+ repertoires. In-frame beta chains were kept once TCRdb had trimmed the public reads at Q25 with fastp and called clones with MiXCR. One record per CDR3 amino acid sequence lists the most common genes and DNA. TCRdb's processing, not the study's, gives the V and J calls here. The sample has 300,000 to 350,000 distinct CDR3 sequences on record, roughly 19% of them singletons. Jointly, the top ten make up approximately 21% of the sample.

PBMCs were isolated by Ficoll-Paque density gradient centrifugation. The sequence was obtained from a man between 18 and 29 years old who had mild COVID-19 (a few samples of this study predate the infection). The sample titles of this study are shuffled in the database, so cell type and time point are left out; the donor was told from shared clones. The specimen sequenced was PBMCs or a T cell subset sorted from them (not recorded which).

The CDR3 corresponds to CASREDKYQPQHF. The nucleotide sequence is given as TGTGCCAGTAGAGAGGACAAATATCAGCCCCAGCATTTT. The chain is assembled from TRBV19 and TRBJ1-5; a tentative D match to TRBD1 spans 5 bases. From the germline V gene (reference sequence), CDR1 is LNHDA and CDR2 is SQIVND. A distance of 11 bases separates the germline ends of V and J, which lose 6 bases and 5 bases respectively. The CDR3 runs 13 amino acids, cysteine and phenylalanine included. Just CDR3 DNA is preserved here, 39 bases in frame from base 1.